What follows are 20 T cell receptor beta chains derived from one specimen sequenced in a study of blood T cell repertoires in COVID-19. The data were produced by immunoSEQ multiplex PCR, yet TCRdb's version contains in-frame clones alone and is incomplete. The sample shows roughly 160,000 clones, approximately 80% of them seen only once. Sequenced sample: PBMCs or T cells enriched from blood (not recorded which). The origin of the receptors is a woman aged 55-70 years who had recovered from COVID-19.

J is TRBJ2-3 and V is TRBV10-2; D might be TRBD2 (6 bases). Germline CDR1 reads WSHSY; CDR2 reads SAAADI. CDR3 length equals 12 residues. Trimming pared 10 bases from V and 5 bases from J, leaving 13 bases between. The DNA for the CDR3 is TGCGCCACCGGGAACGGGAGAGATACGCAGTATTTT. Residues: CATGNGRDTQYF.

For the CDR3, the DNA is TGTGCCTGGAGTGTTGTTGGAGGGGTTGGGCAGTACTTC. Encoded protein: CAWSVVGGVGQYF. This chain connects TRBV30 to TRBJ2-7; D perhaps matches TRBD2 (6 bases). The germline gives CDR1 GTSNPN, CDR2 SVGIG (reference sequence). V gave up 0 bases and J gave up 9 bases, with 15 bases separating them. The CDR3 has 13 amino acids.

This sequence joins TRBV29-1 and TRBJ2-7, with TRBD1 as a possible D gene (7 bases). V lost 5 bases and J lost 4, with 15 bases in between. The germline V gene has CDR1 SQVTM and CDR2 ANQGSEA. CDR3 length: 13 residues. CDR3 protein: CSVSLSGGYEQYF. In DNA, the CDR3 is TGCAGCGTTTCCCTTTCAGGGGGGTACGAGCAGTACTTC.

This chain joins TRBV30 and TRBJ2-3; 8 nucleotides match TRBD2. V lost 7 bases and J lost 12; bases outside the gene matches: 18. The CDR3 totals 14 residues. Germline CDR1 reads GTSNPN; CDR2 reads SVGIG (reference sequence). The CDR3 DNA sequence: TGTGCCTCTGGGCGCGGGAGGCCCTCTTTTTCCCAGTATTTT. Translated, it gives CASGRGRPSFSQYF.

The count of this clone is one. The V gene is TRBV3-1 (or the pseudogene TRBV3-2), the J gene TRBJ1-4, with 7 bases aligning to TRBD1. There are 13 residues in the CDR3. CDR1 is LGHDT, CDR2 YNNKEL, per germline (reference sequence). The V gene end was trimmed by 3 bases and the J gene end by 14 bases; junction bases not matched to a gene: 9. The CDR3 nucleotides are TGTGCCAGCAGCCACTCCCGACAGGGCGGGCTGTTTTTT. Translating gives CASSHSRQGGLFF.

The CDR3 loop is CASRRTTNYGYTF. Here the CDR3 DNA reads TGTGCCAGCAGGAGGACAACTAACTATGGCTACACCTTC. The chain couples TRBV12-3 or TRBV12-4 to TRBJ1-2; perhaps TRBD1 as D (5 bases). This CDR3 is built from 13 residues. Trimming pared 6 bases from V and 0 bases from J, leaving 8 bases between.

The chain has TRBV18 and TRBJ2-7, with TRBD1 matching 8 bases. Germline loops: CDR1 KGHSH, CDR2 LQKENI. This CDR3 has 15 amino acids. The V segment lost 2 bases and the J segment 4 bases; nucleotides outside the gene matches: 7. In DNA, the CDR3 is TGTGCCAGCTCACCATCCTCCAGGGGGCAATACGAGCAGTACTTC. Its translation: CASSPSSRGQYEQYF. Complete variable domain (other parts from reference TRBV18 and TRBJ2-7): NAGVMQNPRHLVRRRGQEARLRCSPMKGHSHVYWYRQLPEEGLKFMVYLQKENIIDESGMPKERFSAEFPKEGPSILRIQQVVRGDSAAYFCASSPSSRGQYEQYFGPGTRLTVT.

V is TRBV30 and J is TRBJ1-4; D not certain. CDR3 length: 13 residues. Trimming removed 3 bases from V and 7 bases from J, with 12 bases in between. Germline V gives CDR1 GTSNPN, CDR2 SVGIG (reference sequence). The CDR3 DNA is TGTGCCTGGAGAGCGTTTGGCAGTGAAAAACTGTTTTTT. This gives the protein CAWRAFGSEKLFF.

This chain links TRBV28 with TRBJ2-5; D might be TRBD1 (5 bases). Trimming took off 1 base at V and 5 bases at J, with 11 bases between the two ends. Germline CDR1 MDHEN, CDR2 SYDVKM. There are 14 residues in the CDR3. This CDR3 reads CASSLSPRAETQYF. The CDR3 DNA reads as TGTGCCAGCAGTTTATCCCCCAGGGCCGAGACCCAGTACTTC. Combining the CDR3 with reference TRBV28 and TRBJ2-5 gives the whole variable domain DVKVTQSSRYLVKRTGEKVFLECVQDMDHENMFWYRQDPGLGLRLIYFSYDVKMKEKGDIPEGYSVSREKKERFSLILESASTNQTSMYLCASSLSPRAETQYFGPGTRLLVL.

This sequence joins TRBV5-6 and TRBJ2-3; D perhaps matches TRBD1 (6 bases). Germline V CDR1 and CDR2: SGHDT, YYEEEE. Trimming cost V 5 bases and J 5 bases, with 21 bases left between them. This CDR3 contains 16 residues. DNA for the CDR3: TGTGCCAGCAGTGGGGCTGGGACGGCCAGGGGAGATACGCAGTATTTT. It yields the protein CASSGAGTARGDTQYF.

The CDR3 sequence is CASSGDLTGSSYNSPLHF. The CDR3 DNA reads as TGTGCCAGCAGCGGGGATCTGACAGGGAGCTCCTATAATTCACCCCTCCACTTT. This chain connects TRBV5-6 to TRBJ1-6; 7 bases align to TRBD1. The CDR3 runs to 18 residues. V gave up 4 bases and J gave up 0 bases; unmatched junction bases: 10. Germline V gene lookup returns CDR1 SGHDT and CDR2 YYEEEE.

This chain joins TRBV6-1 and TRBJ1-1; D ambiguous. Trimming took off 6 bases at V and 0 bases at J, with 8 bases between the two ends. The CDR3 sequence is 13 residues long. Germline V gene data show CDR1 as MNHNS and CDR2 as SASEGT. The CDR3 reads CASRQLLNTEAFF. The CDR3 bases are TGTGCCAGCAGACAGCTTTTGAACACTGAAGCTTTCTTT.

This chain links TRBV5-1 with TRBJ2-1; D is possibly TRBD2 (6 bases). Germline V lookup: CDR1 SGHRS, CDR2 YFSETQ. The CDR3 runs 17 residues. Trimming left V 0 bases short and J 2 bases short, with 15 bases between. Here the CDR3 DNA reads TGCGCCAGCAGCTTGGACGGCGGAGGGAGAACCTACAATGAGCAGTTCTTC. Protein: CASSLDGGGRTYNEQFF.

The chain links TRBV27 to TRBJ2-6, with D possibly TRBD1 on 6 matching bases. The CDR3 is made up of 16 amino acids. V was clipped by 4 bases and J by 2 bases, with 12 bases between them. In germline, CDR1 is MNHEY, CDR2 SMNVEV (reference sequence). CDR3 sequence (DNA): TGTGCCAGCAGTTCTGTGGGGGCGACTGGGGCCAACGTCCTGACTTTC. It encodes CASSSVGATGANVLTF.

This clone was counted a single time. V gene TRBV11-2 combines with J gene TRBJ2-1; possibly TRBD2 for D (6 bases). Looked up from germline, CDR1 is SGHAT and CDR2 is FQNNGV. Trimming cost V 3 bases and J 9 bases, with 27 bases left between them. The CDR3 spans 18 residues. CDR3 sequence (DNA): TGTGCCAGCAGCTTCCTGGCTAGCTCGACTAGAGTCATGGGTGAGCAGTTCTTC. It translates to CASSFLASSTRVMGEQFF.

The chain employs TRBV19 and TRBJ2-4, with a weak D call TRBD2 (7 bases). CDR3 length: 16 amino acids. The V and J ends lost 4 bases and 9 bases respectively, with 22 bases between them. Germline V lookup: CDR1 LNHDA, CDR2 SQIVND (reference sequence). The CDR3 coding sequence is TGTGCCAGTAGTACCGAGGGGGGGCGCCCCCAGGGCATTCAGTACTTC. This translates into CASSTEGGRPQGIQYF.

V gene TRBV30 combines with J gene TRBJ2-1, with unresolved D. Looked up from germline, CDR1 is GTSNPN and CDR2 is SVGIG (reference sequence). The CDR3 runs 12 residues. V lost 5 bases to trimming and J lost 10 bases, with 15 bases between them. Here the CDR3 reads CAWQAGPTEQFF. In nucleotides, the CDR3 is TGTGCCTGGCAAGCTGGGCCTACCGAGCAGTTCTTC.

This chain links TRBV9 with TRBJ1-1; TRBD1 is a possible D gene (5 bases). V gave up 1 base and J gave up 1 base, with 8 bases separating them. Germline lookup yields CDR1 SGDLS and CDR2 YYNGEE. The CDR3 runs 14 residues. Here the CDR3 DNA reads TGTGCCAGCAGCGTAAGCGGGGCGAACACTGAAGCTTTCTTT. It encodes CASSVSGANTEAFF.

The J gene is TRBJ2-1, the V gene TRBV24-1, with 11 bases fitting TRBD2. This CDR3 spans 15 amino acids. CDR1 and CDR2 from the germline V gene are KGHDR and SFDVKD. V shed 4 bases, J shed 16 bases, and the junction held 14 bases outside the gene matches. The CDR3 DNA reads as TGTGCCACCAGTGACACGGGACTAGCGGAGGCCCCGGCTTTCTTC. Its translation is CATSDTGLAEAPAFF.

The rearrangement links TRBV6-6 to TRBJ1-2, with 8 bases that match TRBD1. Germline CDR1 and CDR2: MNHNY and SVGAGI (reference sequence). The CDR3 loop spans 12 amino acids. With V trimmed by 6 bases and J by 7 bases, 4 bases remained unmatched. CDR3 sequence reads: CASSPGGSGYTF. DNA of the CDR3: TGTGCCAGCAGCCCAGGGGGCAGTGGCTACACCTTC.